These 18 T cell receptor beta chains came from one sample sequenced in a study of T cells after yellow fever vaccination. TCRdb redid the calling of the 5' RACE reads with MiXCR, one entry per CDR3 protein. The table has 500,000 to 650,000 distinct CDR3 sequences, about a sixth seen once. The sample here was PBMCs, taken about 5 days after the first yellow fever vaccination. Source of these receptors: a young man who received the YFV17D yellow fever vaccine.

The CDR3 region is CASSWTTYEQYF. DNA of the CDR3: TGTGCCAGCAGTTGGACAACCTACGAGCAGTACTTC. This rearrangement joins TRBV12-3 or TRBV12-4 to TRBJ2-7; D is perhaps TRBD1 (5 bases). Trimming cost V 4 bases and J 2 bases, with 6 bases left between them. The CDR3 extends over 12 amino acids.

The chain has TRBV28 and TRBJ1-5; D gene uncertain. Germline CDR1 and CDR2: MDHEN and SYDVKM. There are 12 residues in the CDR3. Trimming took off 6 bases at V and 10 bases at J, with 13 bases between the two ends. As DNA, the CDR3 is TGTGCCAGCAGGGGCCGGGGAGGACCCCAGCATTTT. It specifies CASRGRGGPQHF.

The CDR3 DNA is TGTGCCAGCTCTAGCGTTGTGGGCACTGAAGCTTTCTTT. Amino acid sequence: CASSSVVGTEAFF. The J gene is TRBJ1-1, the V gene TRBV18; D is ambiguous. The germline V gene encodes CDR1 KGHSH and CDR2 LQKENI. This CDR3 has 13 amino acids. Trimming pared 6 bases from V and 4 bases from J, leaving 12 bases between.

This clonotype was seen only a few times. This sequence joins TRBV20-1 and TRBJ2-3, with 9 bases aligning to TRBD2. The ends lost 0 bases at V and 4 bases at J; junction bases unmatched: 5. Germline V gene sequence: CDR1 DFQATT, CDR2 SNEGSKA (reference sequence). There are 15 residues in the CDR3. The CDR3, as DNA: TGCAGTGCTAGAGATAGGACTAGCGTTCCAGATACGCAGTATTTT. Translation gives CSARDRTSVPDTQYF.

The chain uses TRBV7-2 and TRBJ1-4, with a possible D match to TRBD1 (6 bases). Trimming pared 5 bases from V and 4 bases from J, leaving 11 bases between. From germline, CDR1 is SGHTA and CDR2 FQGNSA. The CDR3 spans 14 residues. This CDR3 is CASSQTGVNEKLFF. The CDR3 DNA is TGTGCCAGCAGCCAGACAGGAGTTAATGAAAAACTGTTTTTT.

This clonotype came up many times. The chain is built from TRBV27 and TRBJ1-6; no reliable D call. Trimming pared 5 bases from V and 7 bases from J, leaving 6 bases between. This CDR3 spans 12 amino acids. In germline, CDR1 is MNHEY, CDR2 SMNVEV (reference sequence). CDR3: CASSPPNSPLHF. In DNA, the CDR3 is TGTGCCAGCAGTCCACCCAATTCACCCCTCCACTTT.

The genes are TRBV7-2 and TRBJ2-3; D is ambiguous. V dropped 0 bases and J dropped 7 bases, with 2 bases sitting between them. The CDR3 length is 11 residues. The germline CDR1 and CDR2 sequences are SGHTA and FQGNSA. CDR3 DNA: TGTGCCAGCAGCTTAGCTCATACGCAGTATTTT. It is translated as CASSLAHTQYF.

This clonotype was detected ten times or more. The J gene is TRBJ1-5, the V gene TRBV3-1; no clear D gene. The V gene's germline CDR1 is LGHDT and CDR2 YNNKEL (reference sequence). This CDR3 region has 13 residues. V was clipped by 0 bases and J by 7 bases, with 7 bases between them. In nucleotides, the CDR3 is TGTGCCAGCAGCCAAGACATGATCCAGCCCCAGCATTTT. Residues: CASSQDMIQPQHF.

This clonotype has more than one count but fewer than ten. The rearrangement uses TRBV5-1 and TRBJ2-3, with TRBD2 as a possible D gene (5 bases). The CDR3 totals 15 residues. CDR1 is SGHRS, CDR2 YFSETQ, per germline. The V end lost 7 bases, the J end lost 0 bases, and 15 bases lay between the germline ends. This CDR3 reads CASGRRPVSTDTQYF. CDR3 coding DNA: TGCGCCAGCGGAAGGAGGCCGGTCAGCACAGATACGCAGTATTTT.

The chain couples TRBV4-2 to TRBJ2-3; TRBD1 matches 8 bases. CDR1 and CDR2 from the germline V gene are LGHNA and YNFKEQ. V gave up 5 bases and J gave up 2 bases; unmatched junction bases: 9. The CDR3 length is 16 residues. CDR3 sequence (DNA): TGTGCCAGCAGCTGGACGACAGGGGCCTACACAGATACGCAGTATTTT. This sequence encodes CASSWTTGAYTDTQYF.

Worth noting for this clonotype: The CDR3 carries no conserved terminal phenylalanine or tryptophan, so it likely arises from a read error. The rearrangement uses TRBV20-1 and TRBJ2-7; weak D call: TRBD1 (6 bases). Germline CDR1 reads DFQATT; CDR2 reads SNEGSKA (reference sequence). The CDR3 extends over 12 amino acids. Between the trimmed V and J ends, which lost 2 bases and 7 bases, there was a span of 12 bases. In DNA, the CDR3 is TGCAGTGCTAGACACAGGGTGGGGGAGCAGTACTCC. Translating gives CSARHRVGEQYS.

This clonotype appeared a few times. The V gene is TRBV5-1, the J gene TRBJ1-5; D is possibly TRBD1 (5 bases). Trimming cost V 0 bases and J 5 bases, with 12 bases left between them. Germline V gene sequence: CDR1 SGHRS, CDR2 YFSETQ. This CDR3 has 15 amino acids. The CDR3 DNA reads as TGCGCCAGCAGCTTGGGAGCAGGGATGGATCAGCCCCAGCATTTT. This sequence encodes CASSLGAGMDQPQHF.

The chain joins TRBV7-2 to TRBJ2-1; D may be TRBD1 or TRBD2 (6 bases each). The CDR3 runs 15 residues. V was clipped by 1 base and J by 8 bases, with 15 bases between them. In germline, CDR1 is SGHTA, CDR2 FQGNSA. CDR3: CASSLGGAFPYEQFF. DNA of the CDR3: TGTGCCAGCAGCTTAGGGGGGGCCTTTCCCTATGAGCAGTTCTTC.

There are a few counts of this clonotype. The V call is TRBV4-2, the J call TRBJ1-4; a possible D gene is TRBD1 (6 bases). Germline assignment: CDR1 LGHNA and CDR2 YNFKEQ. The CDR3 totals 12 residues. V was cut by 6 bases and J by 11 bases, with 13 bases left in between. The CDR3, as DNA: TGTGCCAGCAGACTCCCTCAGGGGAAACTGTTTTTT. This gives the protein CASRLPQGKLFF.

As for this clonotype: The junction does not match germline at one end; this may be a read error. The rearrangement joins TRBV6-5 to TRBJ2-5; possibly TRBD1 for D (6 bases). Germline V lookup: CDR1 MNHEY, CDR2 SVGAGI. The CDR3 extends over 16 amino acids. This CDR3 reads CVSSYSLSQGRETQYF. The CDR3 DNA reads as TGTGTCAGCAGTTACTCCCTCTCGCAGGGGCGGGAGACCCAGTACTTC.

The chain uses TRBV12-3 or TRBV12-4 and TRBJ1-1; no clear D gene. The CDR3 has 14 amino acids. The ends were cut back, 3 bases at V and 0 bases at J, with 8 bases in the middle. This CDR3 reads CASSFSPVNTEAFF. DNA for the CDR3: TGTGCCAGCAGTTTTAGTCCCGTGAACACTGAAGCTTTCTTT.

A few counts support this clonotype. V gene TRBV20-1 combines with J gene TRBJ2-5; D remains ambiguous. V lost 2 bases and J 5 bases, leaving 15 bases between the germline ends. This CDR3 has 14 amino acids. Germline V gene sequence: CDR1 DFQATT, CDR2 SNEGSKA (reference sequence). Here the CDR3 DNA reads TGCAGTGCTAGACCCCCCTTTCTCATGGAGACCCAGTACTTC. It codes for CSARPPFLMETQYF.

CDR3 in DNA: TGCGCCAGCAGCTTGTACGGCAGGGCTGGCACTGAAGCTTTCTTT. It is translated as CASSLYGRAGTEAFF. The rearrangement joins TRBV5-1 to TRBJ1-1; tentative D call: TRBD1 (5 bases). The CDR3 loop spans 15 amino acids. V was pared by 1 base and J by 4 bases, with 14 bases between. Germline V gene sequence: CDR1 SGHRS, CDR2 YFSETQ.